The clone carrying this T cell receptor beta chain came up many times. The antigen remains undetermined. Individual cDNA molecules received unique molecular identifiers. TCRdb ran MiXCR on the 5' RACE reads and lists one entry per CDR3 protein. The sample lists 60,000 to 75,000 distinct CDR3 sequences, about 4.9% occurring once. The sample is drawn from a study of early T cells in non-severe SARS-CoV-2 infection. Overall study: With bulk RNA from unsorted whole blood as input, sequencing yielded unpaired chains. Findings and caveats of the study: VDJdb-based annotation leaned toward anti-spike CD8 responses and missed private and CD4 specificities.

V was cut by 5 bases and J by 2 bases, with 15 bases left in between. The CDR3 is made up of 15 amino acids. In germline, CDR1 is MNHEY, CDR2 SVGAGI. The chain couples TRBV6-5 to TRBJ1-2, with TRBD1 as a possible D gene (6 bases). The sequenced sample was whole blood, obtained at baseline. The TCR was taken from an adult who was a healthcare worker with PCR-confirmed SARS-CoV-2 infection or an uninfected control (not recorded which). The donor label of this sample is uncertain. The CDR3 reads CASSPPGAGNYGYTF. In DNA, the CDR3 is TGTGCCAGCAGTCCTCCAGGGGCAGGGAACTATGGCTACACCTTC.